These T cell receptor beta chains were read from a single sample in a study of cytomegalovirus exposure and HLA in healthy donors. Sequencing used immunoSEQ multiplex PCR; TCRdb keeps in-frame clones, though not all of them. The sample lists about 92,000 clones; approximately 81% were seen once. The sequenced sample was PBMCs. The receptors were gathered from a girl aged 2-10 years in good health and CMV-seropositive. The CDR3 runs from the conserved cysteine through the conserved F or W. The order of the fields is J gene, V gene, CDR3 protein.

TRBJ2-2,TRBV2,CASSEQGATGELFF
TRBJ1-2,TRBV28,CATLPPQGIGYTF
TRBJ1-2,TRBV6-5,CASSYSQVRGYTF
TRBJ2-3,TRBV4-1,CASSQGRTGQDWDTQYF
TRBJ1-2,TRBV27,CASSPGSGVIYGYTF
TRBJ1-1,TRBV7-2,CASSAGTGGTEAFF
TRBJ2-7,TRBV29-1,CSVEDAPGSSEAYEQYF
TRBJ2-7,TRBV4-3,CASSQRPGQGYEQYF
TRBJ2-3,TRBV9,CASSPPGQAWADTQYF
TRBJ2-2,TRBV4-1,CASSQVAGVVGELFF
TRBJ2-7,TRBV5-6,CASSSRREGRSLYEQYF
TRBJ2-2,TRBV27,CASSFGSSTGELFF
TRBJ1-1,TRBV10-1,CASSEGTGIAEAFF
TRBJ2-5,TRBV2,CASRVTSGRGETQYF
TRBJ2-7,TRBV12-5,CASGSAGLGSYEQYF
TRBJ2-3,TRBV30,CAWIVQGVRDTQYF
TRBJ1-5,TRBV28,CATKSAEGAGNQPQHF
TRBJ1-5,TRBV5-5,CASSFNRGGNQPQHF
TRBJ1-2,TRBV10-3,CAISGFKTGQGNYGYTF
TRBJ2-4,TRBV28,CASSPPRNIQYF
TRBJ2-7,TRBV10-3,CAIQLRYGTGDNEQYF
TRBJ1-2,TRBV30,CAWSRGASGTKDTF
TRBJ2-7,TRBV30,CAWSVGRADEQYF
TRBJ1-5,TRBV5-1,CASSLGGRPDQPQHF
TRBJ2-3,TRBV30,CAWSVGGSTDTQYF
TRBJ2-1,TRBV18,CASSPFTTNEQFF
TRBJ1-2,TRBV7-9,CASSLGQNYGYTF
TRBJ2-7,TRBV28,CASSRASGYEQYF
TRBJ2-7,TRBV6-5,CASSGGTGSYEQYF
TRBJ2-5,TRBV28,CASSLAGVRARETQYF
TRBJ2-1,TRBV5-1,CASSLEGFMTYNEQFF
TRBJ2-2,TRBV5-1,CASSLAPGLAGTGELFF
TRBJ1-4,TRBV7-6,CASSREATNEKLFF
TRBJ2-6,TRBV27,CASSPGISGANVLTF
TRBJ1-2,TRBV9,CASSVGEDSGYTF
TRBJ2-3,TRBV7-2,CASSLEGSGSVLDTQYF
TRBJ1-1,TRBV30,CAWEGQVNTEAFF
TRBJ2-7,TRBV15,CATSALRGGRVYEQYF
TRBJ1-1,TRBV29-1,CSVEEQGAWAEAFF
TRBJ2-7,TRBV19,CASSIQGPPGGEQYF
TRBJ1-5,TRBV4-1,CASSQEPMTGGNQPQHF
TRBJ1-1,TRBV5-1,CASSLEAGLNTEAFF
TRBJ2-2,TRBV5-1,CASSPGTGELFF
TRBJ2-1,TRBV10-3,CATHQGGEQFF
TRBJ1-1,TRBV19,CASRGSGGWNTEAFF
TRBJ1-1,TRBV30,CAWEVVGPSF
TRBJ2-3,TRBV15,CATSRHDRTSLDTQYF
TRBJ1-1,TRBV6-6,CASRFGQVNTEAFF
TRBJ1-2,TRBV5-8,CASSPGQTDINYGYTF
TRBJ1-2,TRBV25-1,CASSESVVRGDGYTF